The text below deals with one TCR beta chain. Antigen: not known. Every single patient, without exception, relapsed after autologous stem cell transplantation, and brentuximab vedotin exposure varied. Complete response, partial response or progressive disease made up the best responses. This sample stems from a study of PD-1 blockade in classical Hodgkin lymphoma. Whole-study findings and limits: Individuals initiating nivolumab under 1 year after ASCT were excluded. Significant TCR diversity gains by C4D1 occurred in CD4+ but not CD8+ cells.

The repertoire was sequenced with immunoSEQ multiplex PCR; TCRdb's copy has only in-frame clones and lacks some. The data hold about 24,000 clones, with almost 70% observed a single time. V was cut by 6 bases and J by 5 bases, with 11 bases left in between. The length of the CDR3 is 12 residues. CDR1 and CDR2 from the germline V gene are SGHRS and YFSETQ. This material consisted of peripheral blood mononuclear cells (PBMCs), taken at baseline. V gene TRBV5-1 combines with J gene TRBJ2-5, with D possibly being TRBD1 or TRBD2 (6 bases each). The sequence was collected from a human donor with classical Hodgkin lymphoma. CDR3 sequence reads: CASKGGRETQYF. The CDR3 DNA sequence: TGCGCCAGCAAGGGGGGCAGGGAGACCCAGTACTTC. The full variable domain, with the rest looked up from reference TRBV5-1 and TRBJ2-5, is KAGVTQTPRYLIKTRGQQVTLSCSPISGHRSVSWYQQTPGQGLQFLFEYFSETQRNKGNFPGRFSGRQFSNSRSEMNVSTLELGDSALYLCASKGGRETQYFGPGTRLLVL.